The clone carrying this T cell receptor beta chain has at least ten counts. TCRdb re-called the 5' RACE reads through MiXCR, storing one row per CDR3 protein. This table holds 55,000 to 65,000 distinct CDR3 sequences, just under 9% found once. The data were taken from a study of early T cells in non-severe SARS-CoV-2 infection. The length of the CDR3 is 13 residues. Between the trimmed V and J ends, which lost 3 bases and 3 bases, there was a span of 12 bases. The germline V gene has CDR1 DFQATT and CDR2 SNEGSKA (reference sequence). The sequence came from an adult who was a healthcare worker with PCR-confirmed SARS-CoV-2 infection or an uninfected control (not recorded which). The specimen was whole blood. The chain is built from TRBV20-1 and TRBJ2-7; D is unresolved. CDR3 in DNA: TGCAGTGCTAGTGCTGGGCAAGTCTACGAGCAGTACTTC. Protein sequence: CSASAGQVYEQYF.